Described below is a single T cell receptor beta chain sequence and its context. These data belong to a study of HIV-infected patients and healthy controls. Alpha and beta constant-region primers primed reverse transcription of approximately 500 ng RNA. Each of the alpha and beta chains got its own library through chain-specific third strand synthesis with indices. Each molecule carried a 12-nucleotide identifier made of two joined random hexamers added before amplification. TCRdb reprocessed the 5' RACE reads with MiXCR, giving one entry per CDR3 protein. The top ten clones hold about an eighth of a sample with a few thousand distinct CDR3 sequences, approximately 10% of them seen once. The CDR3 spans 13 residues. Germline-derived CDR1 and CDR2 are ENHRY and SYGVKD. Trimming took off 7 bases at V and 6 bases at J, with 16 bases between the two ends. Whole blood was used without fractionation, so all unsorted peripheral T cells were included.

The sequence was obtained from an adult with HIV infection. V usage is TRBV10-3 and J usage is TRBJ2-7; D could derive from TRBD1 or TRBD2 (5 bases each). The sequencing used blood, collected before antiretroviral therapy. CDR3 DNA sequence: TGTGCCATCAATCGGGACGGTGCTCTCGAGCAGTACTTC. This translates into CAINRDGALEQYF.